Listed below are T cell receptor beta chains from one sample, sequenced in a study of PD-L1 blockade in urothelial cancer. TCRdb's table, derived via immunoSEQ multiplex PCR, lists solely in-frame clones and lacks some. The sample shows around 130,000 clones, 65% to 85% of them seen only once. The starting material was PBMCs, obtained around atezolizumab (anti-PD-L1) treatment. These receptor sequences come from a man aged 45-65 years with urothelial cancer. Both conserved end residues are trimmed from each CDR3.

>TRBV7-2
ASRPSVDRGNTIY
>TRBV11-2
ASSSLLAGSLSYNEQF
>TRBV7-2
ASSADRGVSKTQY
>TRBV2
ASSEGGLFGYT
>TRBV5-1
ASSFAAAEQF
>TRBV6-1
ASSREGRGAYEQY
>TRBV23-1
ASSQPGGGFTEAF
>TRBV6-1
ASTTSGRVGNEQF
>TRBV18
ASSPRGVSDEQF
>TRBV11-3
ASSLNPSEGRDTGELF
>TRBV19
ASGMGQRGNEQF
>TRBV18
ASSRRTVILYEQY
>TRBV15
ATSRGGLALRY
>TRBV6-5
ASRTATNYGYT
>TRBV5-1
ASSYSGLDTGELF
>TRBV15
ATSTRTGQETQY
>TRBV6-6
ASSVTSGRFNEQY
>TRBV6-6
ASSFLAGGGDTQY
>TRBV10-3
AIGGREGTGELF
>TRBV10-3
AISETTSGRTDTQY
>TRBV5-8
ASSLSGSGTDTQY
>TRBV21-1
ASSQTRYYGYT
>TRBV30
ARRGQGQETQY
>TRBV7-2
ASSTSTQARF
>TRBV5-1
ASSLLAGVWDNEQF
>TRBV6-7
ATHKSDSKDYIQY
>TRBV25-1
ASSESHGSGHGANVLT
>TRBV7-2
ASSLARTSGSPGFGETQY
>TRBV15
ATSPRGGRASYEQF
>TRBV11-1
ASSLGTDQETQY
>TRBV5-1
ASSLERTSSYEQY
>TRBV28
ASWTGGGSPLH
>TRBV11-2
ASSLAPSVEQY
>TRBV5-4
ASSLGLGLAGDTGELF
>TRBV11-3
ASSSKYNEQF
>TRBV11-2
ASSLLSLRGLSYEQY
>TRBV28
ASIRGNTEAF
>TRBV5-1
ASSQGAGRRETQY
>TRBV7-8
ASSSGTLLSYEQY
>TRBV30
AWRQTGKAGNTIY
>TRBV7-9
ASSSGTGVRQPQH
>TRBV7-9
ASANSGRDNEQF
>TRBV7-8
ASSKRGPAETQY
>TRBV15
ATSDNLSGNEQF
>TRBV13
ASSLGRGLGTEAF
>TRBV10-3
AISGGGGPTDTQY
>TRBV7-9
ATRLGVSGELF
>TRBV28
ASSPAAVSNQPQH
>TRBV27
ASSDRGLFEAF
>TRBV28
ASSLRGEGEKLF
>TRBV11-2
ASSLGTGGYSNQPQH
>TRBV5-1
ASSLVPVSEQY
>TRBV6-1
ASDRVEAF
>TRBV15
ATSRLQGAGGELF
>TRBV5-6
ASSSPPTGITKGEQY
>TRBV2
ASKGEGAGELF
>TRBV5-4
ASSLQGSYNEQF
>TRBV5-5
ASSLRDRVAYEQY
>TRBV28
ASSERASGFLETQY
>TRBV27
ASSSPGTGNPSYEQY